This T cell receptor (beta chain) was found in a study of CD8 T cells in Susac syndrome. An input of about 0.5 to 1 ug of RNA was subjected to reverse transcription using random hexamers. One entry per CDR3 protein, called by TCRdb with MiXCR from the immunoSEQ multiplex PCR reads. The data show 330,000 or so distinct CDR3 sequences, over 75% seen once. This receptor was taken from a human donor with multiple sclerosis. Sequenced input: CD8+ T cells from PBMCs.

The CDR3 protein is CSGGPTGGASYEQYF. The CDR3, as DNA: TGCAGCGGGGGCCCGACAGGGGGGGCCTCCTACGAGCAGTACTTC. This chain joins TRBV20-1 and TRBJ2-7; 9 bases fit TRBD1. The CDR3 spans 15 residues. CDR1 and CDR2 (germline): DFQATT, SNEGSKA (reference sequence).